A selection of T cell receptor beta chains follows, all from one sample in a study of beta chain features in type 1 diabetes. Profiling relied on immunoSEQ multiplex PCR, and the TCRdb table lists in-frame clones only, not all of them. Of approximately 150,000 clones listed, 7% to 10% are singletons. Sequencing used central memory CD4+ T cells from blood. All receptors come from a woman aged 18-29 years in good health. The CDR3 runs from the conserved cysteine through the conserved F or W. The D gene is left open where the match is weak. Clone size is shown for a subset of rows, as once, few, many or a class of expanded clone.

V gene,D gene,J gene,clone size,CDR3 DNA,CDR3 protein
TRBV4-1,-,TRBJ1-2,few,TGCGCCAGCAGCCAGGGCGACTATGGCTACACCTTC,CASSQGDYGYTF
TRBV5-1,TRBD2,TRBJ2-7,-,TGCGCCAGCAGCTCGGGAGCGGGAGGGGGCTACGAGCAGTACTTC,CASSSGAGGGYEQYF
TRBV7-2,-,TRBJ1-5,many,TGTGCCAGCGCGAGGAGGGGCAGTCAGCCCCAGCATTTT,CASARRGSQPQHF
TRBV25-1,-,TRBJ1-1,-,TGTGCCAGCAGTGTACAGGGATGGAACACTGAAGCTTTCTTT,CASSVQGWNTEAFF
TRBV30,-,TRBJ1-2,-,TGTGCCTGGAAACCCTCTCCCACGGGAGGCTACACCTTC,CAWKPSPTGGYTF
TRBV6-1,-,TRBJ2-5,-,TGTGCCCTTAACTCGGGGAGATTAGAGACCCAGTACTTC,CALNSGRLETQYF
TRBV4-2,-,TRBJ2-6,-,TGTGCCAGCACCGGAGGGGCGGCCTCTGGGGCCAACGTCCTGACTTTC,CASTGGAASGANVLTF
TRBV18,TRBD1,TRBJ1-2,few,TGTGCCAGCCGACCCCAGGGGGCGCAGCTGATGAATGGCTACACCTTC,CASRPQGAQLMNGYTF
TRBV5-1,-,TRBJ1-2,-,TGCGCCAGCAGCCCCGGGTGGGCGTCGGGAGGCTACACCTTC,CASSPGWASGGYTF
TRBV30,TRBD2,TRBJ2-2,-,TGTGCCTGGACCGGTTCCGGGCGGGGGGGCTGGGAGCTGTTTTTT,CAWTGSGRGGWELFF
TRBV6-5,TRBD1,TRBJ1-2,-,TGTGCCAGCAGTTACTCGCGGGACAGGGCCTCCACCTTC,CASSYSRDRASTF
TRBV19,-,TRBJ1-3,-,TGTGCCAGTAGTATCGCAGCTGGAGGAGCTGGAAACACCATATATTTT,CASSIAAGGAGNTIYF
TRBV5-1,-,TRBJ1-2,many,TGCGCCAGCGGGGCTGGCACAGGTGGGGGCTACACCTTC,CASGAGTGGGYTF
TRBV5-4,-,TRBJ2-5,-,TGTGCCAGCAGCCCAGGGACGACTAGTGCAATCCAGACCCAGTACTTC,CASSPGTTSAIQTQYF
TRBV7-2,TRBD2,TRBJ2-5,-,TGTGCCAGCAGCTTGATGGGGGGGCAAGAGACCCAGTACTTC,CASSLMGGQETQYF
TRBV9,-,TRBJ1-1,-,TGTGCCAGCAGTCCTGTTAACGGTGGAGCTTTCTTT,CASSPVNGGAFF
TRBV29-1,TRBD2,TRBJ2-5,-,TGCAGCGTTGTCACTAGCGGGAGAGGAGAGACCCAGTACTTC,CSVVTSGRGETQYF
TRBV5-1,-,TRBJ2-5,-,TGCGCCAGCAGCTTGGGAGTGCTAACGTACCAAGAGACCCAGTACTTC,CASSLGVLTYQETQYF
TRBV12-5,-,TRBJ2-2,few,TGTGCTAGTGGGCCAGGCATCACTTCGAACACCGGGGAGCTGTTTTTT,CASGPGITSNTGELFF
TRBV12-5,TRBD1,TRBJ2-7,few,TGTGCTAGTGCAGGGGGACCGCCCTACGAGCAGTACTTC,CASAGGPPYEQYF
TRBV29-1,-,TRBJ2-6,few,TGCAGCGTTCCCAGGGAAACCGGGGCCAACGTCCTGACTTTC,CSVPRETGANVLTF
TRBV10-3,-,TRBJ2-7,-,TGTGCCATCAGTGAGTCGCTTGTCGCCGGGAAAGGCTCCTACGAGCAGTACTTC,CAISESLVAGKGSYEQYF
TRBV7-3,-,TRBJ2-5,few,TGTGCCAGCAGCTTAACGGCCCAAGAGACCCAGTACTTC,CASSLTAQETQYF
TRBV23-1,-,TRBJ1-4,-,TGCGCCAGCTGCACCTCGATTTTGACGGGAGCAACTAATGAAAAACTGTTTTTT,CASCTSILTGATNEKLFF
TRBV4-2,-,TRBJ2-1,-,TGTGCCAGCAGCCAACTCAGCGTGAGCTCCTACAATGAGCAGTTCTTC,CASSQLSVSSYNEQFF
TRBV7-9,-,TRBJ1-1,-,TGTGCCAGCAGCCGGTACACTGAAGCTTTCTTT,CASSRYTEAFF
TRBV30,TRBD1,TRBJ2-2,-,TGTGCCTGGAGTGTCCAGGGGGCCGGGGAGCTGTTTTTT,CAWSVQGAGELFF
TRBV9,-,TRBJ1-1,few,TGTGCCAGCAGCGTAGGGGACTTGAACACTGAAGCTTTCTTT,CASSVGDLNTEAFF
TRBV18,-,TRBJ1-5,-,TGTGCCAGCTCACCCTCGGAGGGGAATCAGCCCCAGCATTTT,CASSPSEGNQPQHF
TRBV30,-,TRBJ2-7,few,TGTGCCTGGAGCGAAGGGGTGTCCTACGAGCAGTACTTC,CAWSEGVSYEQYF
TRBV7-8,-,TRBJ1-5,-,TGTGCCAGCAGCCCCCGCCCACGGCAGGGTGGGAATCAGCCCCAGCATTTT,CASSPRPRQGGNQPQHF
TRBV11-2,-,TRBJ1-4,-,TGTGCCAGCAGCTTAGCGGCGGGTTTGGAACTGTTTTTT,CASSLAAGLELFF
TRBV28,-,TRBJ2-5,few,TGTGCCAGCAGCCCCCCTCGGGGGTGGGAGACCCAGTACTTC,CASSPPRGWETQYF
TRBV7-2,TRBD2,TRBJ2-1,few,TGTGCCAGCAGCTTAGGGCTCGGGACTAGCGGGAGCAATGAGCAGTTCTTC,CASSLGLGTSGSNEQFF
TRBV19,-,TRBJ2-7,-,TGTGCCAGTAGTCCAGGGTCCTACGAGCAGTACTTC,CASSPGSYEQYF
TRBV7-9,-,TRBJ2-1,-,TGTGCCAGCAGCTTAGGGCAGGGCTACAATGAGCAGTTCTTC,CASSLGQGYNEQFF
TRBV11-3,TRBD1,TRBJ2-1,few,TGTGCCAGCAGCTTACGGACAGGGGGCGGGGGCTCCTACAATGAGCAGTTCTTC,CASSLRTGGGGSYNEQFF
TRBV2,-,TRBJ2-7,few,TGTGCCAGCAGTGAAGGCGGGATCTCCTACGAGCAGTACTTC,CASSEGGISYEQYF
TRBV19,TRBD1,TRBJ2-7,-,TGTGCCAGTAGTATAGATCTGACAGGGACCGAGCAGTACTTC,CASSIDLTGTEQYF
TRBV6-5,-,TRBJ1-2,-,TGTGCCAGCAGTCCCACCGCTACTAACTATGGCTACACCTTC,CASSPTATNYGYTF
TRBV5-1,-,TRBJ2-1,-,TGCGCCAGCAGCTTGGGGAGGACTGAGGTCGATGAGCAGTTCTTC,CASSLGRTEVDEQFF